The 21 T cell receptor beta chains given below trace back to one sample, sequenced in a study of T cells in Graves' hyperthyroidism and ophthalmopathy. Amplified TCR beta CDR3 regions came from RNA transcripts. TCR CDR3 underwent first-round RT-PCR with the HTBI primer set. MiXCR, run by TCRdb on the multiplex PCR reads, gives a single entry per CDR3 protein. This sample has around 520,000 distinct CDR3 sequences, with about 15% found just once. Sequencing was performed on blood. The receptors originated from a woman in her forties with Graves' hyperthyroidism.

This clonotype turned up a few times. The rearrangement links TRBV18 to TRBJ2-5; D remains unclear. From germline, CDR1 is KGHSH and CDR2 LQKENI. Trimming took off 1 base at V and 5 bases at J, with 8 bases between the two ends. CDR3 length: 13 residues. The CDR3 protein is CASSPHLKETQYF. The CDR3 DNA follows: TGTGCCAGCTCACCACACCTAAAGGAGACCCAGTACTTC.

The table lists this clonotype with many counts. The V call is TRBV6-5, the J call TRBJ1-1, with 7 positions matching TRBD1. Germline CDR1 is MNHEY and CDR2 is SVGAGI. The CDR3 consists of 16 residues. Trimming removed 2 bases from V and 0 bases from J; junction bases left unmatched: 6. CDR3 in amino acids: CASSYGTVSMNTEAFF. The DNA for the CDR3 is TGTGCCAGCAGTTACGGGACAGTTTCTATGAACACTGAAGCTTTCTTT.

The chain's CDR3 is CASSLREYEKLFF. For the CDR3, the DNA is TGTGCCAGCAGTTTACGTGAATATGAAAAACTGTTTTTT. V gene TRBV12-3 or TRBV12-4 combines with J gene TRBJ1-4; D uncertain. This CDR3 spans 13 amino acids. Between the trimmed V and J ends, which lost 2 bases and 6 bases, there was a span of 7 bases.

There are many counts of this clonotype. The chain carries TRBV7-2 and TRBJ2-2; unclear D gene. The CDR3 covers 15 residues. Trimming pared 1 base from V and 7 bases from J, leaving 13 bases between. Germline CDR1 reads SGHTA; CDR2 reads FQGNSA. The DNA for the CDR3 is TGTGCCAGCAGCTTAGTATTGGGGATTAACGGGGAGCTGTTTTTT. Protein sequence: CASSLVLGINGELFF.

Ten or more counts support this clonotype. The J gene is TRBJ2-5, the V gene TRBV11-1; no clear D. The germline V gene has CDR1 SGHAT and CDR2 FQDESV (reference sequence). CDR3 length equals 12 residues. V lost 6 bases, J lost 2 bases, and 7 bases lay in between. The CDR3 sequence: CASSDGQETQYF. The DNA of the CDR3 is TGTGCCAGCAGTGACGGTCAAGAGACCCAGTACTTC.

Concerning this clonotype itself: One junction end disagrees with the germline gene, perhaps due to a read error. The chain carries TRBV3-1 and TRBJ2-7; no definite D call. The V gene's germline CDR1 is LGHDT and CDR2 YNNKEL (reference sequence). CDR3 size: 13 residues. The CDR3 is CAGSLAGSYEQYF. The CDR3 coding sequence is TGTGCCGGCAGCCTCGCCGGGTCTTACGAGCAGTACTTC.

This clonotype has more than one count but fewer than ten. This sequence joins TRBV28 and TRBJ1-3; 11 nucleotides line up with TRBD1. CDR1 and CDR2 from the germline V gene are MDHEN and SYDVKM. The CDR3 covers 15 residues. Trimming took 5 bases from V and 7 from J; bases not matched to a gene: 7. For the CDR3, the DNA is TGTGCCAGCAGTCCCTCGGACAGGGGGCAGAACACCATATATTTT. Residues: CASSPSDRGQNTIYF.

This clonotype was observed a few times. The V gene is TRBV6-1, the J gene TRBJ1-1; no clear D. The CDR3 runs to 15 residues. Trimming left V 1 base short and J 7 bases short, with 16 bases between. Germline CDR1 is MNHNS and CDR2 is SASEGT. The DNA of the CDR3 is TGTGCCAGCAGTGAAGACAATACGGGAGCCGATGAAGCTTTCTTT. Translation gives CASSEDNTGADEAFF.

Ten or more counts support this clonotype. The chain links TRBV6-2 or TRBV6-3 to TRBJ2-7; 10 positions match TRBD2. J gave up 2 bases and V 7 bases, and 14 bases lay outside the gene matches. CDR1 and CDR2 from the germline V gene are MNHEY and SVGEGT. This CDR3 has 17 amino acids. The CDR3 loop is CASTDVGGLAGAYEQYF. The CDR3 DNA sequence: TGTGCCAGCACAGACGTAGGAGGGCTAGCGGGAGCCTACGAGCAGTACTTC.

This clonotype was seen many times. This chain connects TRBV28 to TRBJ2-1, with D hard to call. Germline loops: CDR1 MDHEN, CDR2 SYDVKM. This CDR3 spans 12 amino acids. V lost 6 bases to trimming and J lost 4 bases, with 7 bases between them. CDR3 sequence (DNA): TGTGCCAGCAGCCTTAGTTACAATGAGCAGTTCTTC. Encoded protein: CASSLSYNEQFF.

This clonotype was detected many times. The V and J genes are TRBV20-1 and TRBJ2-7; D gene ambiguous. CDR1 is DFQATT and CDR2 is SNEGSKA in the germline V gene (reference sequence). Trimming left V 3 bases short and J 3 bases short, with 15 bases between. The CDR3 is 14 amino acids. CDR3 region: CSASMANFDYEQYF. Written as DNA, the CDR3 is TGCAGTGCTAGTATGGCGAACTTCGACTACGAGCAGTACTTC.

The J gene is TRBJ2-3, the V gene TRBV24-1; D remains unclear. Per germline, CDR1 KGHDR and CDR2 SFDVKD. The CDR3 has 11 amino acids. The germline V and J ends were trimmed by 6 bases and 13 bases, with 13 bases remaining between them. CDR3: CATSSNGAEYF. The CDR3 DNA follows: TGTGCCACCAGTTCCAACGGAGCCGAGTATTTT.

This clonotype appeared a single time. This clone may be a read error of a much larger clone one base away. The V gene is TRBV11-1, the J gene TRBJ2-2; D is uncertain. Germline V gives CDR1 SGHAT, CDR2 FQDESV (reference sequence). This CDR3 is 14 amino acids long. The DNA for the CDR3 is TGTGCCTGCAGCAGCGTACCGGGCACCGGGGAGCTGTTTTTT. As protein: CACSSVPGTGELFF. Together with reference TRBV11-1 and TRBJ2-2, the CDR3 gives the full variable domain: EAEVAQSPRYKITEKSQAVAFWCDPISGHATLYWYRQILGQGPELLVQFQDESVVDDSQLPKDRFSAERLKGVDSTLKIQPAELGDSAMYLCACSSVPGTGELFFGEGSRLTVL.

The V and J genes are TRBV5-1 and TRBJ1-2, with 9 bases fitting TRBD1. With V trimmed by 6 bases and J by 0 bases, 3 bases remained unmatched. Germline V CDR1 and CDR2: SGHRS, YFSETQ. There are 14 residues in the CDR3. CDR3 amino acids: CASTGTGTNYGYTF. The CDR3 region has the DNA TGCGCCAGCACCGGGACAGGGACTAACTATGGCTACACCTTC.

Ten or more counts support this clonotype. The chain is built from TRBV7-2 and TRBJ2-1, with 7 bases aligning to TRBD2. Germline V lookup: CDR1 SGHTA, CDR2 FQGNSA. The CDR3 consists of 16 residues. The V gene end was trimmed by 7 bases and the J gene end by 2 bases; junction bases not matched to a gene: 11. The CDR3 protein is CASKRLAGETYNEQFF. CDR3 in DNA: TGTGCCAGCAAACGACTGGCGGGAGAAACCTACAATGAGCAGTTCTTC.

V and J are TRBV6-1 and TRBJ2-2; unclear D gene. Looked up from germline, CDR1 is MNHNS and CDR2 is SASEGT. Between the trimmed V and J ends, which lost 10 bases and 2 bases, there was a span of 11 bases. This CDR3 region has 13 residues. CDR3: CANTPLNTGELFF. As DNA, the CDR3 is TGTGCCAACACACCACTAAACACCGGGGAGCTGTTTTTT.

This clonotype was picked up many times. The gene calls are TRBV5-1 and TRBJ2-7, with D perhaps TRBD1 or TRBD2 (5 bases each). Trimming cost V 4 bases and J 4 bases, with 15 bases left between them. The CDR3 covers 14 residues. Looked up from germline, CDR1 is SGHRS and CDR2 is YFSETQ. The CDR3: CASSISGTQYEQYF. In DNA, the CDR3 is TGCGCCAGCAGCATTTCAGGGACCCAATACGAGCAGTACTTC. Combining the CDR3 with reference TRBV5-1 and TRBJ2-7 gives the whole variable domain KAGVTQTPRYLIKTRGQQVTLSCSPISGHRSVSWYQQTPGQGLQFLFEYFSETQRNKGNFPGRFSGRQFSNSRSEMNVSTLELGDSALYLCASSISGTQYEQYFGPGTRLTVT.

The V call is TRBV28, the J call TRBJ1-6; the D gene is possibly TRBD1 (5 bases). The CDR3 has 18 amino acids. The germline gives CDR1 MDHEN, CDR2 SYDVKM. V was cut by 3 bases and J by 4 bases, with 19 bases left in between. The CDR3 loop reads CASSLNSPGREYNSPLHF. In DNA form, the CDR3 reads TGTGCCAGCAGTTTGAACTCCCCGGGACGGGAATATAATTCACCCCTCCACTTT. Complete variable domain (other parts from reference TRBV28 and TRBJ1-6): DVKVTQSSRYLVKRTGEKVFLECVQDMDHENMFWYRQDPGLGLRLIYFSYDVKMKEKGDIPEGYSVSREKKERFSLILESASTNQTSMYLCASSLNSPGREYNSPLHFGNGTRLTVT.

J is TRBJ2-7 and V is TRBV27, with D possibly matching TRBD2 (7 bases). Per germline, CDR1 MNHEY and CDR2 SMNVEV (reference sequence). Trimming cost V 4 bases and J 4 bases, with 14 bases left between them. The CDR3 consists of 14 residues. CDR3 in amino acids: CASSSSRGGYEQYF. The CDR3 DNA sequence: TGTGCCAGCAGTTCATCGAGGGGGGGGTACGAGCAGTACTTC.

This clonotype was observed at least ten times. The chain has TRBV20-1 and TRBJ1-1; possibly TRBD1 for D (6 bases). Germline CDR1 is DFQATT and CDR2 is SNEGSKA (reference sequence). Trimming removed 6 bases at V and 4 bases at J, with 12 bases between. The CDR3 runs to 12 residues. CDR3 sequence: CSAIQGPTEAFF. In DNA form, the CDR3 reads TGCAGTGCCATTCAGGGGCCCACTGAAGCTTTCTTT.

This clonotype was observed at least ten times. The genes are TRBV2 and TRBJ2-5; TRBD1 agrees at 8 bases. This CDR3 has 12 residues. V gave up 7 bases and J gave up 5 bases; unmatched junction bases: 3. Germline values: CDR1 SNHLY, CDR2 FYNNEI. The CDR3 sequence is CASKDRGETQYF. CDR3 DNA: TGTGCCAGCAAAGACAGGGGTGAGACCCAGTACTTC.